Listed here is a single T cell receptor (beta chain). Its antigen remains unidentified. The repertoire was sequenced with immunoSEQ multiplex PCR; TCRdb's copy has only in-frame clones and lacks some. In the table there are more than 50,000 clones, 75% to 95% of which are singletons. These data originate in a study of graft-versus-host responses after intestinal transplantation. About the research overall: Grafts that recipients had were multivisceral, liver-intestinal, or isolated intestinal transplants.

Findings of the study overall: Recipient marrow harbored GvH clones, some of which surfaced first in ileum or blood. Allograft graft-versus-host to host-versus-graft clonal ratios ran high in patients with graft-donor T cell macrochimerism.

The receptor was derived from a human patient who received an intestinal transplant, so some T cells may come from the graft donor. The sample was PBMCs, taken approximately 97 weeks after intestinal transplant.

CDR3 sequence reads: CASSRFAGTAYEQYF. The CDR3 DNA follows: TGTGCCAGCAGCCGCTTTGCCGGGACAGCCTACGAGCAGTACTTC. J is TRBJ2-7 and V is TRBV5-4; 7 bases are a match to TRBD1. Germline V gene sequence: CDR1 SGHNT, CDR2 YYREEE (reference sequence). CDR3 size: 15 residues. V lost 4 bases and J lost 2; bases outside the gene matches: 9.